This T cell receptor (beta chain) was recovered during a study of human T cells and chemical hapten exposure. TCRdb used MiXCR to reprocess the RACE reads, holding one entry per CDR3 protein. The repertoire holds roughly 90,000 distinct CDR3 sequences, with roughly 10% as singletons. This clonotype was observed many times. Germline CDR1 SGHRS, CDR2 YFSETQ. V trimming: 2 bases; J trimming: 8 bases; junction bases outside the gene matches: 6. The CDR3 contains 14 residues. Time point denoted: patch test 3, about 24 weeks after DPC sensitization. Treatment in this sample: therapeutic diphenylcyclopropenone sensitization with weekly scalp DPC.

Sequenced here: whole blood, sampled in connection with sensitization to the hapten diphenylcyclopropenone (DPC). The clonotype originates from a woman in her thirties with alopecia areata. Some clones in this sample may be carry-over from other donors' samples. This rearrangement joins TRBV5-1 to TRBJ1-2, with TRBD1 matching over 10 bases. The CDR3 protein is CASSLMGQGRGYTF. For the CDR3, the DNA is TGCGCCAGCAGCTTAATGGGACAGGGGCGCGGCTACACCTTC.